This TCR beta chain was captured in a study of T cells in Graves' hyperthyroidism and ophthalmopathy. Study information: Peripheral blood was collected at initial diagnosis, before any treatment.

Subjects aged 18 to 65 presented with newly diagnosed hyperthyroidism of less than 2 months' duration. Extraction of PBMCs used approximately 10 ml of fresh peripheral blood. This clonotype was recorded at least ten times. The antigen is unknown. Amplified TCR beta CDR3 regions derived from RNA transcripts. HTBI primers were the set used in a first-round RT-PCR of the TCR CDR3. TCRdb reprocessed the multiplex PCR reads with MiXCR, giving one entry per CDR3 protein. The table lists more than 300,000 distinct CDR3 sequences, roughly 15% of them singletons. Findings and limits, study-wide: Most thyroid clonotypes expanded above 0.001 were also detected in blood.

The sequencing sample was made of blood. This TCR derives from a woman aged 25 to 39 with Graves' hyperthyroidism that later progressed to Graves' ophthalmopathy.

CDR3 DNA: TGTGCCAGCAGTTTTTCGGGGAGCTCTGGAAACACCATATATTTT. Amino acids: CASSFSGSSGNTIYF. The chain combines TRBV28 with TRBJ1-3; D unresolved. V was clipped by 3 bases and J by 0 bases, with 9 bases between them. The germline gives CDR1 MDHEN, CDR2 SYDVKM. This CDR3 spans 15 amino acids.